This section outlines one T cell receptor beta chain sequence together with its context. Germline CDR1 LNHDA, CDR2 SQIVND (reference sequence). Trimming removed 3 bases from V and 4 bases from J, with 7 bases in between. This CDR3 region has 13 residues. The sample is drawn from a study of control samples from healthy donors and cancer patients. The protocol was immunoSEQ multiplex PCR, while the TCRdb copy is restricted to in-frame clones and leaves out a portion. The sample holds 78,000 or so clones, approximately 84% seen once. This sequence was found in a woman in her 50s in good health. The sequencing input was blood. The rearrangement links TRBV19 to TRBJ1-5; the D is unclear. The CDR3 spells CASSIDMNQPQHF. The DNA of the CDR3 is TGTGCCAGTAGTATTGATATGAATCAGCCCCAGCATTTT.